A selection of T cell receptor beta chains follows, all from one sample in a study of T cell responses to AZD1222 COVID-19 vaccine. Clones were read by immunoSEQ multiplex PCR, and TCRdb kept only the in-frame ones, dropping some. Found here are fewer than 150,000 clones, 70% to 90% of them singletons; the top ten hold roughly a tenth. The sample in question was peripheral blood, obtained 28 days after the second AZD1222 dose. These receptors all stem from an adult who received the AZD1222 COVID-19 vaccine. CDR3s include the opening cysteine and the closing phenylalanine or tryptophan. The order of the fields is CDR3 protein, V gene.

CDR3: CASSYSRFAGTEAFF
V: TRBV6-2/TRBV6-3

CDR3: CASSPLVEASSGNTIYF
V: TRBV4-3

CDR3: CASSLLGTGNTIYF
V: TRBV5-6

CDR3: CASRYGQSSYEQYF
V: TRBV2

CDR3: CASSRGPNQPQHF
V: TRBV27

CDR3: CASSYWWGTDTEAFF
V: TRBV5-8

CDR3: CASSIGDTPNYGYTF
V: TRBV19

CDR3: CAWGQQGAGGYTF
V: TRBV30

CDR3: CASSLGQGNTEAFF
V: TRBV7-9

CDR3: CASRSHRGTVIGYTF
V: TRBV7-9